Listed below are T cell receptor beta chains from one sample, sequenced in a study of shared clonotypes between healthy human individuals. Sequencing used immunoSEQ multiplex PCR; TCRdb keeps in-frame clones, though not all of them. The top ten hold roughly 1.1% of the sample, which has around 2,000,000 clones, less than 95% seen once. Sequencing was performed on naive CD8+ T cells sorted from blood. The receptors derive from a young man in good health. CDR3s include the opening cysteine and the closing phenylalanine or tryptophan.

v_call cdr3_aa
TRBV27 CASSLRPSRPMKQFF
TRBV7-2 CASSLVGGSTEAFF
TRBV19 CASSIDQWGSSYNEQFF
TRBV19 CASSAPGQGLYEQYF
TRBV14 CASSQGEGNQPQHF
TRBV4-2 CASSQGPWAGGERGTYNEQFF
TRBV27 CASSSLAGLNTGELFF
TRBV6-5 CASSYLAGGSAGELFF
TRBV6-5 CASSYSFGDEYNEQFF
TRBV19 CASRQGESNQPQHF
TRBV27 CASSLYWTEGPAGNQPQHF
TRBV27 CASSLTSNTVNYGYTF
TRBV4-1 CASSQDFTATEAFF
TRBV19 CASSILAGMRNQPQHF
TRBV13 CASSSGVVYGNTIYF
TRBV7-6 CASSLGTISYNEQFF
TRBV4-3 CASSQEASTGYEQYF
TRBV9 CASSVDLAEGQPQHF
TRBV9 CASSEGSNEKLFF
TRBV6-5 CASSSTLTSGQETQYF
TRBV4-1 CASSQEKLNQPQHF
TRBV27 CASSPAGAFEQYF
TRBV2 CAVVQRVQAGNEQYF
TRBV29-1 CSVEGLIDSGNPYNEQFF
TRBV11-2 CASSLVGDMNTEAFF
TRBV15 CATRGPQRDEQYF
TRBV5-4 CASSSSGEGLYYGYTF
TRBV27 CASSLISGGDGNNSPLHF
TRBV28 CASRTNRVDGKNIQYF
TRBV7-2 CASSLLQFSGANVLTF
TRBV10-3 CAISGRLAGAPGGEQYF
TRBV7-9 CASSLRGTGVDLSTDTQYF
TRBV28 CASSSPQEVLSSYEQYF
TRBV7-8 CASRRTSGLAYIEQFF
TRBV2 CASSEGTGLYYNEQFF
TRBV7-9 CASSFSTETYEQYF
TRBV6-6 CASSQTGGFKNIQYF
TRBV7-2 CASRPTSGGYEQYF
TRBV7-6 CASSPSSEQFF
TRBV7-9 CASSPKAVRGIQYF
TRBV7-9 CASSPGISVEYEQYF
TRBV27 CASSPPDSPEQYF
TRBV5-1 CASSLGTTSYEQYF
TRBV5-1 CASSLLNSGTSGFHNEQFF
TRBV9 CASTDSGANVLTF
TRBV4-2 CASSQESGTGANSPLHF
TRBV28 CASSLRARWGISNQPQHF
TRBV28 CASSGPGVLHSPLHF
TRBV27 CASSFVGGGANVLTF
TRBV5-5 CASSLAGPSSYEQYF
TRBV6-5 CASSYRADQETQYF
TRBV9 CASSVHPTGLNGYTF
TRBV30 CAWSVQGGNSPLHF
TRBV13 CASSLGGYNSPLHF
TRBV4-1 CASSQVTESYEQYF